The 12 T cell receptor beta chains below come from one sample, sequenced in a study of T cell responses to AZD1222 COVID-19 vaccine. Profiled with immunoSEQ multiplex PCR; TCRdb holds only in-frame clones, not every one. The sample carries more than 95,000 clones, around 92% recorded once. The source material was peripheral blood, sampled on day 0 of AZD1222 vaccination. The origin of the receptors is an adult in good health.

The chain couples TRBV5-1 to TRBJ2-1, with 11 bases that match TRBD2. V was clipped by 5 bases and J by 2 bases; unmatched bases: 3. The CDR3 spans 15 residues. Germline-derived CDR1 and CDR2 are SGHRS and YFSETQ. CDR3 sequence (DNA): TGCGCCAGCAGAACTAGCGGGAGAACCTACAATGAGCAGTTCTTC. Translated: CASRTSGRTYNEQFF. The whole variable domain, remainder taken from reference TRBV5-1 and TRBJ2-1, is KAGVTQTPRYLIKTRGQQVTLSCSPISGHRSVSWYQQTPGQGLQFLFEYFSETQRNKGNFPGRFSGRQFSNSRSEMNVSTLELGDSALYLCASRTSGRTYNEQFFGPGTRLTVL.

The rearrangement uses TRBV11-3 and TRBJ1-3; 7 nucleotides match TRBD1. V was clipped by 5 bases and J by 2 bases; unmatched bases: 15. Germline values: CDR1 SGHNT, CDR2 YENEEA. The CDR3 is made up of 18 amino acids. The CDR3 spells CASSQNPRQGRPGNTIYF. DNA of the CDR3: TGTGCCAGCAGCCAGAATCCTAGACAGGGCCGGCCTGGAAACACCATATATTTT.

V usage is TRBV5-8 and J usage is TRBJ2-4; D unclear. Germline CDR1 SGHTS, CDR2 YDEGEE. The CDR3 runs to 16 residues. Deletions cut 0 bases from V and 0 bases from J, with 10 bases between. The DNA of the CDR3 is TGTGCCAGCAGCTTGGCGCACATCTTAGCCAAAAACATTCAGTACTTC. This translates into CASSLAHILAKNIQYF.

CDR3 in amino acids: CASSPDGGYEQYF. CDR3 in DNA: TGTGCCAGCAGCCCGGACGGGGGCTACGAGCAGTACTTC. The chain employs TRBV5-4 and TRBJ2-7; tentative D call: TRBD2 (6 bases). Between the trimmed V and J ends, which lost 4 bases and 3 bases, there was a span of 11 bases. CDR1 is SGHNT and CDR2 is YYREEE in the germline V gene (reference sequence). The CDR3 totals 13 residues.

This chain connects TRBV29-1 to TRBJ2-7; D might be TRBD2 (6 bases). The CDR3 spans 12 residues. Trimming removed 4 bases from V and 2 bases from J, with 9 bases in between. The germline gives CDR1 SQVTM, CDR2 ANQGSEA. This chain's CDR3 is CSVGGATYEQYF. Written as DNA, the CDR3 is TGCAGCGTTGGCGGGGCCACCTACGAGCAGTACTTC.

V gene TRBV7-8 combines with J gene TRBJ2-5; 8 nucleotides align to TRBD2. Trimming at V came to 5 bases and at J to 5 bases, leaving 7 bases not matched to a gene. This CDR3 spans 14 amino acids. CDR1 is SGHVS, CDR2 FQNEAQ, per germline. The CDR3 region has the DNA TGTGCCAGCAGCCGCGGGGGGTCCGGGGAGACCCAGTACTTC. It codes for CASSRGGSGETQYF.

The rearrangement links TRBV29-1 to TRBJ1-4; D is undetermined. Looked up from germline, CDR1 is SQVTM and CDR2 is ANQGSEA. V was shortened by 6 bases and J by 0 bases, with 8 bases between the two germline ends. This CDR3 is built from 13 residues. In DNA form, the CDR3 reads TGCAGCGTCCTACGTGCAACTAATGAAAAACTGTTTTTT. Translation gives CSVLRATNEKLFF.

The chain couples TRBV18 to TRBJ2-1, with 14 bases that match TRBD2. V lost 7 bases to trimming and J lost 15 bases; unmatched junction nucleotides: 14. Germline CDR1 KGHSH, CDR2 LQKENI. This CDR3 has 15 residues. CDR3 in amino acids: CASFRGLAGETTPFF. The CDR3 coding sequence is TGTGCCAGCTTTCGGGGACTAGCGGGAGAAACGACTCCGTTCTTC.

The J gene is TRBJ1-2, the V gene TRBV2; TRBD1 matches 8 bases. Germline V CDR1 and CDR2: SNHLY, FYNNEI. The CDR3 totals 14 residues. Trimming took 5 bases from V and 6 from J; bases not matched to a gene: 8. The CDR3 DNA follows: TGTGCCAGCAGTTGGTCCACAGGGGGACATGGCTACACCTTC. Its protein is CASSWSTGGHGYTF.

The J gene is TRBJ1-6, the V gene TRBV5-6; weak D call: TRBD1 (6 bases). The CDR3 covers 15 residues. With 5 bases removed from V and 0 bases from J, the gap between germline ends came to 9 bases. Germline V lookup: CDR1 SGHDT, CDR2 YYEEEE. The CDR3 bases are TGTGCCAGCAGTTCAGGGGACTCCTATAATTCACCCCTCCACTTT. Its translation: CASSSGDSYNSPLHF. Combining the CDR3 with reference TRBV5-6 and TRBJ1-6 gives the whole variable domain DAGVTQSPTHLIKTRGQQVTLRCSPKSGHDTVSWYQQALGQGPQFIFQYYEEEERQRGNFPDRFSGHQFPNYSSELNVNALLLGDSALYLCASSSGDSYNSPLHFGNGTRLTVT.

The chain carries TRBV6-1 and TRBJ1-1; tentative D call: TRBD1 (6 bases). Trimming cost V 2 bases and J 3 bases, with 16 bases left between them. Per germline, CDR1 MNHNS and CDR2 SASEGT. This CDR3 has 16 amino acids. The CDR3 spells CASSERWGQGYTEAFF. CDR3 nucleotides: TGTGCCAGCAGTGAAAGGTGGGGGCAGGGGTACACTGAAGCTTTCTTT.

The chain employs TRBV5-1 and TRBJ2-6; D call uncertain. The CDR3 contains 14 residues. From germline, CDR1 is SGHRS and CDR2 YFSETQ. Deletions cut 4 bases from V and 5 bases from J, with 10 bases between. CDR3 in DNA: TGCGCCAGCAGCCCTACCCTCTGGGCCAACGTCCTGACTTTC. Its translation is CASSPTLWANVLTF.